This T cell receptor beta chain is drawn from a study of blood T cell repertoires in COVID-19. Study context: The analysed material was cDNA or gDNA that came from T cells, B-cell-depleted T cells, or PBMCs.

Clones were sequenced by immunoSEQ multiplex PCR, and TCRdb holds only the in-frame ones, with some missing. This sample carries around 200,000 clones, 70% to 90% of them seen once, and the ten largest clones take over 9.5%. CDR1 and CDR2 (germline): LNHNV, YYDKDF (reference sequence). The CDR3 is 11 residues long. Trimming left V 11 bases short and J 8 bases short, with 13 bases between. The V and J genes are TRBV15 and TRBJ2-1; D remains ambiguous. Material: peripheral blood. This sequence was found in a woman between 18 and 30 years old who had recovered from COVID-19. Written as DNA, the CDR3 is TGTGCCTCGTCTAGTTTCGATGAGCAGTTCTTC. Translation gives CASSSFDEQFF.